The 31 T cell receptor beta chains given below trace back to one sample, sequenced in a study of preoperative IRX-2 immunotherapy in early breast cancer. The method was immunoSEQ multiplex PCR; TCRdb's version includes in-frame clones alone and lacks a portion of them. Altogether about 67,000 clones are present, around 94% being singletons, with the ten largest covering under 2%. The treatment was: preoperative locoregional IRX-2 cytokine immunotherapy. This specimen was taken from a patient treated with IRX-2 immunotherapy. These TCRs come from a human donor with breast cancer.

This chain uses TRBV5-5 with TRBJ1-2; the D gene is possibly TRBD1 (5 bases). Germline V CDR1 and CDR2: SGHKS, YYEKEE (reference sequence). This CDR3 has 11 amino acids. Trimming removed 1 base at V and 7 bases at J, with 5 bases between. As DNA, the CDR3 is TGTGCCAGCAGCTTGAGGGGTGGCTACACCTTC. Translating it yields CASSLRGGYTF.

The rearrangement links TRBV28 to TRBJ2-2; D ambiguous. CDR1 is MDHEN, CDR2 SYDVKM, per germline. This CDR3 has 15 residues. Trimming cost V 5 bases and J 4 bases, with 14 bases left between them. CDR3 residues: CASSLHPLGTGELFF. The CDR3 DNA follows: TGTGCCAGCAGTCTCCACCCGCTGGGCACCGGGGAGCTGTTTTTT.

J is TRBJ2-2 and V is TRBV4-2, with D hard to call. CDR1 LGHNA and CDR2 YNFKEQ come from the germline V gene. The CDR3 covers 15 residues. Trimming shortened V by 4 bases and J by 7 bases, and 16 bases separated the two germline ends. DNA of the CDR3: TGTGCCAGCAGCCCGGGTGTGAGCGCAATCGGGGAGCTGTTTTTT. Translating gives CASSPGVSAIGELFF.

The genes are TRBV19 and TRBJ2-1; 12 bases align to TRBD2. Losses at the gene ends were 6 bases for V and 2 bases for J; bases not matched to a gene: 5. The CDR3 runs to 16 residues. Germline lookup yields CDR1 LNHDA and CDR2 SQIVND (reference sequence). In DNA, the CDR3 is TGTGCCAGTAGCCGTTGGACTAGCGGGGCCTACAATGAGCAGTTCTTC. This gives the protein CASSRWTSGAYNEQFF.

The chain couples TRBV7-2 to TRBJ2-3; no firm D call. CDR1 is SGHTA, CDR2 FQGNSA, per germline. Trimming shortened V by 1 base and J by 6 bases, and 14 bases separated the two germline ends. The CDR3 has 15 residues. The CDR3 DNA follows: TGTGCCAGCAGCTTAGATTTCCGCCGGTACGATACGCAGTATTTT. It yields the protein CASSLDFRRYDTQYF.

The rearrangement links TRBV11-2 to TRBJ1-5; a possible D gene is TRBD1 (5 bases). Trimming shortened V by 1 base and J by 6 bases, and 7 bases separated the two germline ends. The CDR3 spans 13 residues. Per germline, CDR1 SGHAT and CDR2 FQNNGV. CDR3 amino acids: CASSLGGGQPQHF. In nucleotides, the CDR3 is TGTGCCAGCAGCTTAGGGGGCGGTCAGCCCCAGCATTTT.

The chain links TRBV7-8 to TRBJ2-7; 9 nucleotides line up with TRBD2. V was clipped by 8 bases and J by 4 bases; unmatched bases: 15. The CDR3 sequence is 16 residues long. From germline, CDR1 is SGHVS and CDR2 FQNEAQ. DNA of the CDR3: TGTGCCAGCCTAGCCAGGGGAGGAGGACTAGCGTACGAGCAGTACTTC. Translated: CASLARGGGLAYEQYF.

V gene TRBV7-3 combines with J gene TRBJ2-3; D is possibly TRBD2 (6 bases). Germline V CDR1 and CDR2: SGHTA, FQGTGA. Trimming took off 1 base at V and 2 bases at J, with 10 bases between the two ends. The CDR3 has 15 amino acids. The CDR3 here is CASSLIGGATDTQYF. DNA of the CDR3: TGTGCCAGCAGCTTAATAGGAGGGGCCACAGATACGCAGTATTTT.

This clone was recorded only once. The CDR3 sequence is CASSVPAGGRYNEQFF. CDR3 nucleotides: TGTGCCAGCAGTGTCCCAGCGGGGGGGCGTTACAATGAGCAGTTCTTC. The chain is built from TRBV6-6 and TRBJ2-1; 10 bases are a match to TRBD2. CDR3 length equals 16 residues. CDR1 is MNHNY, CDR2 SVGAGI, per germline (reference sequence). V was pared by 5 bases and J by 4 bases, with 8 bases of the junction left unmatched.

In its sample, this clone was seen once. The chain uses TRBV11-2 and TRBJ2-7; D uncertain. The CDR3 is 12 amino acids. With 2 bases removed from V and 5 bases from J, the gap between germline ends came to 7 bases. Germline lookup yields CDR1 SGHAT and CDR2 FQNNGV. The CDR3 loop is CASSLRWNEQYF. CDR3 nucleotide sequence: TGTGCCAGCAGCTTAAGGTGGAACGAGCAGTACTTC.

The chain links TRBV5-4 to TRBJ2-5; D not certain. Germline V gene data show CDR1 as SGHNT and CDR2 as YYREEE (reference sequence). V was cut by 4 bases and J by 3 bases, with 13 bases left in between. The CDR3 has 14 amino acids. The CDR3 region is CASSPNVGKETQYF. The CDR3 DNA reads as TGTGCCAGCAGCCCCAACGTCGGAAAAGAGACCCAGTACTTC.

The chain employs TRBV27 and TRBJ1-2; perhaps TRBD1 as D (5 bases). V gave up 2 bases and J gave up 8 bases, with 12 bases separating them. Looked up from germline, CDR1 is MNHEY and CDR2 is SMNVEV (reference sequence). The CDR3 consists of 13 residues. The CDR3 loop reads CASSLGGVVGYTF. The CDR3 coding sequence is TGTGCCAGCAGTTTAGGAGGGGTAGTAGGCTACACCTTC.

The chain links TRBV4-1 to TRBJ1-5, with TRBD1 matching over 8 bases. Germline assignment: CDR1 MGHRA and CDR2 YSYEKL. The CDR3 runs to 16 residues. Germline trimming cut 4 bases from V and 4 bases from J; bases unmatched to any gene: 9. In DNA, the CDR3 is TGCGCCAGCAGCCGCACAACAGGGGGGTTAAATCAGCCCCAGCATTTT. Protein: CASSRTTGGLNQPQHF.

CDR3 coding DNA: TGCAGCGTTGATTGGCAGGGGGGAGATACGCAGTATTTT. Protein: CSVDWQGGDTQYF. The rearrangement uses TRBV29-1 and TRBJ2-3, with D possibly matching TRBD1 (7 bases). The CDR3 totals 13 residues. V was pared by 3 bases and J by 5 bases, with 12 bases between. The germline V gene has CDR1 SQVTM and CDR2 ANQGSEA.

The genes are TRBV7-4 and TRBJ1-5, with D possibly matching TRBD1 (5 bases). The CDR3 loop spans 17 amino acids. Germline V gene lookup returns CDR1 SGHVT and CDR2 SQSDAQ. V was pared by 0 bases and J by 2 bases, with 14 bases between. The CDR3 here is CASSLASGTGRNQPQHF. In nucleotides, the CDR3 is TGTGCCAGCAGCTTAGCGTCGGGGACGGGACGCAATCAGCCCCAGCATTTT.

This clone was seen only once. The chain couples TRBV4-1 to TRBJ2-7; 9 bases agree with TRBD1. V was pared by 5 bases and J by 5 bases, with 7 bases of the junction left unmatched. The CDR3 spans 14 residues. CDR1 and CDR2 (germline): MGHRA, YSYEKL. CDR3 amino acids: CASSFRDRADEQYF. CDR3 sequence (DNA): TGCGCCAGCAGCTTCCGGGACAGGGCGGACGAGCAGTACTTC.

The chain recombines TRBV11-2 with TRBJ1-3; the D gene is possibly TRBD1 (5 bases). Germline CDR1 SGHAT, CDR2 FQNNGV. Trimming stripped 2 bases from V and 2 bases from J, with 7 bases between. CDR3 length: 14 residues. The CDR3 protein is CASSLIGAGNTIYF. CDR3 sequence (DNA): TGTGCCAGCAGCTTAATAGGGGCTGGAAACACCATATATTTT.

The CDR3 is CASSSPRRTGLGSPLHF. The DNA of the CDR3 is TGTGCCAGCAGTTCACCCCGCCGGACAGGGTTAGGTTCACCCCTCCACTTT. The chain recombines TRBV27 with TRBJ1-6; 8 nucleotides align to TRBD1. V shed 4 bases, J shed 9 bases, and the junction held 14 bases outside the gene matches. The CDR3 runs 17 residues. Germline values: CDR1 MNHEY, CDR2 SMNVEV (reference sequence).

The chain is built from TRBV11-1 and TRBJ1-6; D is uncertain. Germline CDR1 SGHAT, CDR2 FQDESV (reference sequence). Trimming removed 8 bases at V and 3 bases at J, with 8 bases between. The CDR3 consists of 13 residues. This CDR3 reads CASGRFYNSPLHF. DNA of the CDR3: TGTGCCAGCGGCCGTTTCTATAATTCACCCCTCCACTTT.

This clone was recorded only once. This chain uses TRBV4-2 with TRBJ2-3, with D perhaps matching TRBD2 (5 bases). Germline V gene data show CDR1 as LGHNA and CDR2 as YNFKEQ. With 0 bases removed from V and 1 base from J, the gap between germline ends came to 8 bases. The CDR3 has 15 residues. Here the CDR3 DNA reads TGTGCCAGCAGCCAAGAGAGGCGGGGCACAGATACGCAGTATTTT. Amino acids: CASSQERRGTDTQYF.

The chain is built from TRBV7-2 and TRBJ1-2, with D perhaps TRBD1 (6 bases). The CDR3 covers 14 residues. V lost 3 bases to trimming and J lost 3 bases, with 11 bases between them. From germline, CDR1 is SGHTA and CDR2 FQGNSA. The CDR3 loop is CASSFTGGDYGYTF. In DNA, the CDR3 is TGTGCCAGCAGCTTCACGGGGGGCGACTATGGCTACACCTTC.

The chain has TRBV6-5 and TRBJ2-7; D not certain. The CDR3 totals 11 residues. V was pared by 3 bases and J by 5 bases, with 5 bases between. Germline lookup yields CDR1 MNHEY and CDR2 SVGAGI. CDR3 in amino acids: CASSYLNEQYF. The CDR3 nucleotides are TGTGCCAGCAGTTATCTTAACGAGCAGTACTTC.

The chain links TRBV4-3 to TRBJ2-1, with 10 bases matching TRBD2. Germline CDR1 reads LGHNA; CDR2 reads YSLEER. V lost 5 bases, J lost 9 bases, and 7 bases stayed unmatched. CDR3 length equals 14 residues. The CDR3 loop is CASSNRLAGGEQFF. CDR3 sequence (DNA): TGCGCCAGCAGCAACAGACTAGCGGGCGGTGAGCAGTTCTTC.

Only a few counts were recorded for this clone. The chain combines TRBV5-6 with TRBJ2-7; a possible D gene is TRBD1 (6 bases). Trimming took 3 bases from V and 6 from J, leaving 13 bases between them. The CDR3 has 13 residues. Germline V gene lookup returns CDR1 SGHDT and CDR2 YYEEEE. This chain's CDR3 is CASSSNQGSEQYF. CDR3 in DNA: TGTGCCAGCAGCTCAAATCAGGGGAGCGAGCAGTACTTC.

The count of this clone is one. This rearrangement joins TRBV27 to TRBJ1-1; the D gene is possibly TRBD1 (5 bases). The germline gives CDR1 MNHEY, CDR2 SMNVEV (reference sequence). The CDR3 spans 15 residues. The V gene lost 1 base and the J gene lost 6 bases, with 15 bases spanning the gap. This CDR3 is CASSLLRGRVAEAFF. The CDR3 coding sequence is TGTGCCAGCAGTTTATTGCGGGGACGGGTCGCTGAAGCTTTCTTT.

The chain has TRBV27 and TRBJ1-1; TRBD1 matches 8 bases. The CDR3 sequence is 16 residues long. V lost 2 bases and J lost 7; bases outside the gene matches: 12. Germline V gene lookup returns CDR1 MNHEY and CDR2 SMNVEV (reference sequence). In DNA form, the CDR3 reads TGTGCCAGCAGTTTAAGCTCAGGGGGCGCGGCCCATGAAGCTTTCTTT. As protein: CASSLSSGGAAHEAFF.

The chain uses TRBV27 and TRBJ1-2, with D maybe TRBD1 (5 bases). V was shortened by 0 bases and J by 7 bases, with 12 bases between the two germline ends. Per the germline V gene, CDR1 is MNHEY and CDR2 is SMNVEV (reference sequence). CDR3 length: 14 amino acids. The CDR3: CASSLSGRGGGYTF. CDR3 DNA sequence: TGTGCCAGCAGTTTATCAGGAAGGGGAGGTGGCTACACCTTC.

This rearrangement joins TRBV27 to TRBJ2-3; 8 bases align to TRBD1. Germline trimming cut 3 bases from V and 5 bases from J; bases unmatched to any gene: 4. This CDR3 has 14 residues. Looked up from germline, CDR1 is MNHEY and CDR2 is SMNVEV (reference sequence). The CDR3 reads CASSFWDRRDTQYF. The DNA of the CDR3 is TGTGCCAGCAGTTTTTGGGACAGGAGAGATACGCAGTATTTT.

V and J are TRBV6-1 and TRBJ2-1; tentative D call: TRBD2 (6 bases). V dropped 4 bases and J dropped 7 bases, with 14 bases sitting between them. CDR1 and CDR2 (germline): MNHNS, SASEGT. The CDR3 covers 14 residues. Here the CDR3 DNA reads TGTGCCAGCAGTGGGGTTGGGAGGAAGAATGAGCAGTTCTTC. Its translation is CASSGVGRKNEQFF.

The V call is TRBV11-3, the J call TRBJ2-2; D gene uncertain. V lost 0 bases, J lost 4 bases, and 9 bases lay in between. CDR1 is SGHNT and CDR2 is YENEEA in the germline V gene. The CDR3 runs to 15 residues. In nucleotides, the CDR3 is TGTGCCAGCAGCTTAGATAGCCTAGGCACCGGGGAGCTGTTTTTT. This gives the protein CASSLDSLGTGELFF.

The chain couples TRBV28 to TRBJ1-2; D is perhaps TRBD1 (5 bases). The CDR3 covers 13 residues. Trimming took 6 bases from V and 8 from J, leaving 16 bases between them. Looked up from germline, CDR1 is MDHEN and CDR2 is SYDVKM. The CDR3 loop is CASSYAGTGGYTF. In nucleotides, the CDR3 is TGTGCCAGCAGCTACGCCGGGACGGGGGGCTACACCTTC.